Listed below are T cell receptor beta chains from one sample, sequenced in a study of cytomegalovirus exposure and HLA in healthy donors. Sequencing was performed with immunoSEQ multiplex PCR; in TCRdb, only in-frame clones are kept and a portion is missing. This sample has roughly 120,000 clones; 8.5% occur once, and the top ten carry 5.5%. Sequencing was done on a sample of PBMCs. The receptor set was obtained from a man aged 40-55 years in good health and CMV-seronegative. CDR3s include the opening cysteine and the closing phenylalanine or tryptophan. D genes are given only for firm matches. A clone size is listed for some rows: how often the clone was seen (once, few, many), or a class if it is expanded.

NA,TRBV19,NA,TRBJ2-2,TGTGCCAGTAGTTTCCCGGGGGAGAGAACCGGGGAGCTGTTTTTT,CASSFPGERTGELFF
NA,TRBV6-1,NA,TRBJ2-5,TGTGCCAGCAGTGAAGGCGGGCACGGGGAGACCCAGTACTTC,CASSEGGHGETQYF
NA,TRBV9,NA,TRBJ1-1,TGTGCCAGCAGCGTAGACGGTACCTCGAAGACTGAAGCTTTCTTT,CASSVDGTSKTEAFF
NA,TRBV4-3,few,TRBJ1-2,TGCGCCAGCAGCCAAGCGGTAGGGGTCTATGGCTACACCTTC,CASSQAVGVYGYTF
NA,TRBV6-5,few,TRBJ1-5,TGTGCCAGCAGACGGACAGGCAATCAGCCCCAGCATTTT,CASRRTGNQPQHF
TRBD1,TRBV2,few,TRBJ2-1,TGTGCCAGCAGTTTTATCCGGGACAGGGAGTACAATGAGCAGTTCTTC,CASSFIRDREYNEQFF
NA,TRBV27,few,TRBJ1-1,TGTGCCAGCAGCCGTACTCAACGTAGGGAGGAAGCTTTCTTT,CASSRTQRREEAFF
TRBD2,TRBV4-1,few,TRBJ2-1,TGCGCCAGCAGCCAAGCAGGGAGGGCCAATGAGCAGTTCTTC,CASSQAGRANEQFF
TRBD1,TRBV2,few,TRBJ2-1,TGTGCCAGCAGCTACGGACAGGGCCTGTACAATGAGCAGTTCTTC,CASSYGQGLYNEQFF
NA,TRBV6-1,few,TRBJ2-1,TGTGCCAGCAGTGACAGTTTCTACAATGAGCAGTTCTTC,CASSDSFYNEQFF
NA,TRBV11-2,few,TRBJ2-6,TGTGCCAGCAGCTTGAGGTACTCTGGGGCCAACGTCCTGACTTTC,CASSLRYSGANVLTF
TRBD2,TRBV6-1,few,TRBJ2-3,TGTGCCAGCAGTGAACCTAGCGGGTGGATTCCAGATACGCAGTATTTT,CASSEPSGWIPDTQYF
TRBD2,TRBV6-5,few,TRBJ2-1,TGTGCTGCGGCTAGCGGGGGGTATGAGCAGTTCTTC,CAAASGGYEQFF
NA,TRBV11-3,few,TRBJ2-3,TGTGCCAGCAGCCCTTCCTCTAGCACAGATACGCAGTATTTT,CASSPSSSTDTQYF
NA,TRBV4-1,NA,TRBJ1-6,TGCGCCAGCAGCCAAGATAGTCAGGGCCGGTCACCCCTCCACTTT,CASSQDSQGRSPLHF
TRBD1,TRBV2,few,TRBJ2-2,TGTGCCAGCATTCCTGGTGGAGACAGGGGTATGAGGGAGCTGTTTTTT,CASIPGGDRGMRELFF
NA,TRBV7-9,NA,TRBJ2-3,TGTGCCAGCAGCTTGGACCGGGGTAGAGATACGCAGTATTTT,CASSLDRGRDTQYF
NA,TRBV7-2,NA,TRBJ2-7,TGTGCCAGCAGCTTGACTAGCTACGAGCAGTACTTC,CASSLTSYEQYF
NA,TRBV11-2,NA,TRBJ1-6,TGTGCCAGCCGTTTAGCCACGGGGGAGGGATATAATTCACCCCTCCACTTT,CASRLATGEGYNSPLHF
TRBD2,TRBV19,NA,TRBJ2-1,TGTGCCAGTACTGCTAGCGGGGGCCCAAATGAGCAGTTCTTC,CASTASGGPNEQFF
NA,TRBV27,few,TRBJ2-2,TGTGCCAGCGGAATATACAGGGACGCCGGGGAGCTGTTTTTT,CASGIYRDAGELFF
NA,TRBV21-1,few,TRBJ1-5,TGTGCCAGCAGCAAAGTCAGATCGAACGATCAGCCCCAGCATTTT,CASSKVRSNDQPQHF
TRBD2,TRBV4-1,few,TRBJ2-5,TGCGCCAGCAGCCCGTATAGCGGGGGCCAAGAGACCCAGTACTTC,CASSPYSGGQETQYF
NA,TRBV27,few,TRBJ2-3,TGTGCCAGCAGTTTATCGAACGTGGCGGGAGATACGCAGTATTTT,CASSLSNVAGDTQYF
NA,TRBV4-3,NA,TRBJ1-6,TGCGCCAGCAGCCAAGATCCAGGGATCTATAATTCACCCCTCCACTTT,CASSQDPGIYNSPLHF
NA,TRBV6-1,few,TRBJ1-1,TGTGCCAGCAGTGAAGACAGATTATTGAACACTGAAGCTTTCTTT,CASSEDRLLNTEAFF
TRBD1,TRBV13,NA,TRBJ2-7,TGTGCCAGCAGCTCGACAGGGCCTTACGAGCAGTACTTC,CASSSTGPYEQYF
TRBD1,TRBV28,NA,TRBJ2-7,TGTGCCAGCTCAAACCCGGGGCAGGGGGCGAGGGAGCAGTACTTC,CASSNPGQGAREQYF
NA,TRBV19,many,TRBJ1-5,TGTGCCAGTAGTAACCCCGAGGGCCCGGGTCAGCCCCAGCATTTT,CASSNPEGPGQPQHF
NA,TRBV19,few,TRBJ2-2,TGTGCCAGTAAACCTGAGGGTGGTGCGGCTAACGCCGGGGAGCTGTTTTTT,CASKPEGGAANAGELFF
NA,TRBV7-2,few,TRBJ2-7,TGTGCCAGCAGCTTAGACGAACAGGGCTCCTTTTACGAGCAGTACTTC,CASSLDEQGSFYEQYF
TRBD2,TRBV30,few,TRBJ2-4,TGTGCCTGGAGTGGGGGTGGACATAGCGGGGGGGCGAACATTCAGTACTTC,CAWSGGGHSGGANIQYF
NA,TRBV5-1,few,TRBJ2-3,TGCGCCAGCAGCGGGGGGGGCCGCGACACAGATACGCAGTATTTT,CASSGGGRDTDTQYF
NA,TRBV29-1,few,TRBJ1-2,TGCAGCGTAGCTCCTACAGGGATCTATGGCTACACCTTC,CSVAPTGIYGYTF
NA,TRBV5-6,few,TRBJ2-2,TGTGCCAGCAGCTTGGGACTAACAAACACCGGGGAGCTGTTTTTT,CASSLGLTNTGELFF
NA,TRBV4-1,few,TRBJ2-7,TGCGCCAGCAGCCAACCAGGCTCCTACGAGCAGTACTTC,CASSQPGSYEQYF
NA,TRBV6-1,NA,TRBJ2-7,TGTGCCAGCAGCCCCAAGGGGCCCAACTCCTACGAGCAGTACTTC,CASSPKGPNSYEQYF
NA,TRBV13,few,TRBJ1-2,TGTGCCAGCAGCTTAGGTTACACCTTAAATGGCTACACCTTC,CASSLGYTLNGYTF
TRBD1,TRBV7-6,few,TRBJ2-1,TGTGCCAGCAGCGGAGGAACAGGGGGGCCCTACAATGAGCAGTTCTTC,CASSGGTGGPYNEQFF
TRBD1,TRBV15,NA,TRBJ1-1,TGTGCCACCAGCAGACGAAGGGACAGGGGGGACGCTTTCTTT,CATSRRRDRGDAFF
NA,TRBV5-5,NA,TRBJ2-2,TGTGCCAGCAGCTGGGAGGAGGCGGGCACCGGGGAGCTGTTTTTT,CASSWEEAGTGELFF
NA,TRBV6-1,few,TRBJ2-7,TGTGCCAGCATCTTCGCGGCGGGCGGCGACGAGCAGTACTTC,CASIFAAGGDEQYF
NA,TRBV6-5,NA,TRBJ1-6,TGTGCCAGCAGTTACGAGGATAGGAATTCACCCCTCCACTTT,CASSYEDRNSPLHF
TRBD2,TRBV2,few,TRBJ2-5,TGTGCCAGCAATAGCGGGGGGTTCCAAGAGACCCAGTACTTC,CASNSGGFQETQYF
NA,TRBV4-2,NA,TRBJ1-2,TGTGCCAGCAGCCCCTATCGAACCTATGGCTACACCTTC,CASSPYRTYGYTF
NA,TRBV7-7,NA,TRBJ2-1,TGTGCCAGCAGCACCGGGACTCCCAATGAGCAGTTCTTC,CASSTGTPNEQFF
TRBD1,TRBV28,NA,TRBJ2-2,TGTGCCAGCAGAGACAGGGATGGATGGATCGGGGAGCTGTTTTTT,CASRDRDGWIGELFF